This entry lists 2 T cell receptor beta chains sequenced from one sample in a study of T-cell reconstitution after alpha-beta-depleted transplantation in children. Molecular barcoding with unique molecular identifiers was used for the TCRbeta library. One entry per CDR3 protein, called by TCRdb with MiXCR from the PCR reads. The top ten hold approximately 15% of the sample, which has 500,000 or so distinct CDR3 sequences, about 10% seen once. The material was PBMCs, mostly from graft donor cells, obtained 180 days after TCRalphabeta/CD19-depleted stem cell transplant. The source of these receptors is a female patient aged 2-9 years who had a stem cell transplant for aplastic anemia, so the T cells may come from the graft donor.

A note on this clonotype: The junction departs from the called germline gene at one end, perhaps through a read error. The V call is TRBV13, the J call TRBJ1-3; maybe TRBD1 (6 bases). This CDR3 has 16 residues. Germline loops: CDR1 PRHDT, CDR2 FYEKMQ (reference sequence). Here the CDR3 reads CASSRRQDHSGNPIYF. The CDR3 DNA is TGTGCCAGCAGCCGAAGACAGGACCACTCTGGAAACCCCATATATTTT.

J is TRBJ1-2 and V is TRBV28, with 7 bases fitting TRBD1. The trim removed 5 bases at V and 4 bases at J, leaving 7 bases unmatched. CDR1 is MDHEN and CDR2 is SYDVKM in the germline V gene. The CDR3 sequence is 14 residues long. The CDR3 DNA reads TGTGCCAGCAGTCGACAGGGCTATGCCTATGGCTACACCTTC. Translating it yields CASSRQGYAYGYTF.